The next 10 T cell receptor beta chains were all read from a single sample in a study of OX40 agonist ivuxolimab in advanced cancers. Only in-frame clones appear in the TCRdb table, and some are missing; sequencing was by immunoSEQ multiplex PCR. The sample yields roughly 97,000 clones, 85% to 90% seen once. The sequences come from CD4+ or CD8+ T cells sorted from blood, collected in a trial of the OX40 agonist ivuxolimab. The receptors stem from an adult with an advanced solid tumor such as melanoma, head and neck, liver or kidney cancer.

V usage is TRBV11-2 and J usage is TRBJ1-6; no clear D gene. Germline V gives CDR1 SGHAT, CDR2 FQNNGV. Trimming shortened V by 5 bases and J by 8 bases, and 13 bases separated the two germline ends. The CDR3 has 14 amino acids. The CDR3 DNA follows: TGTGCCAGCAGCCTCGGCCACGGGGATTCACCCCTCCACTTT. It encodes CASSLGHGDSPLHF.

As regards this clone: In the same sample, other DNA sequences code for this CDR3. This rearrangement joins TRBV5-1 to TRBJ2-7, with D possibly TRBD1 on 5 matching bases. Trimming took off 2 bases at V and 2 bases at J, with 8 bases between the two ends. There are 13 residues in the CDR3. Looked up from germline, CDR1 is SGHRS and CDR2 is YFSETQ. The CDR3 is CASSLAGTYEQYF. DNA for the CDR3: TGCGCCAGCAGCTTAGCAGGGACCTACGAGCAGTACTTC.

This clone was observed a few times. V gene TRBV6-5 combines with J gene TRBJ1-2, with 7 bases fitting TRBD1. The CDR3 has 16 residues. Germline V gives CDR1 MNHEY, CDR2 SVGAGI. V lost 3 bases to trimming and J lost 4 bases; unmatched junction nucleotides: 11. This CDR3 is CASSYLRTGGGYGYTF. The CDR3 nucleotides read TGTGCCAGCAGTTATCTTAGGACAGGAGGTGGCTATGGCTACACCTTC.

The chain couples TRBV19 to TRBJ2-2; tentatively, D is TRBD1 or TRBD2 (6 bases each). V lost 5 bases to trimming and J lost 0 bases, with 10 bases between them. The germline gives CDR1 LNHDA, CDR2 SQIVND (reference sequence). The CDR3 consists of 15 residues. CDR3 DNA: TGTGCCAGTAGTTCCGGGGGCGCGAACACCGGGGAGCTGTTTTTT. This gives the protein CASSSGGANTGELFF.

V usage is TRBV10-3 and J usage is TRBJ1-2, with a tentative D call TRBD1 (5 bases). Germline V CDR1 and CDR2: ENHRY, SYGVKD. With 2 bases removed from V and 1 base from J, the gap between germline ends came to 8 bases. The CDR3 extends over 14 amino acids. CDR3 bases: TGTGCCATCAGTGAGAGGGGAGGTAACTATGGCTACACCTTC. Protein sequence: CAISERGGNYGYTF.

In DNA, the CDR3 is TGTGCCTGGAGTTTATTCGTAGGGACAGGCTATGGCTACACCTTC. It yields the protein CAWSLFVGTGYGYTF. The chain uses TRBV30 and TRBJ1-2; TRBD1 aligns across 8 bases. This CDR3 is 15 amino acids long. The germline CDR1 and CDR2 sequences are GTSNPN and SVGIG (reference sequence). The junction had 9 bases not matched to a gene; V was cut back by 2 bases and J by 4 bases.

The J gene is TRBJ1-3, the V gene TRBV28, with no clear D. Trimming left V 6 bases short and J 0 bases short, with 15 bases between. Looked up from germline, CDR1 is MDHEN and CDR2 is SYDVKM. The length of the CDR3 is 16 residues. CDR3 amino acids: CASRSPPSFSGNTIYF. CDR3 nucleotide sequence: TGTGCCAGCAGGAGCCCGCCCTCGTTCTCTGGAAACACCATATATTTT.

As for this clone: Other DNA sequences in the sample encode the same CDR3. The chain uses TRBV7-2 and TRBJ2-5; TRBD1 matches 8 bases. From germline, CDR1 is SGHTA and CDR2 FQGNSA. V gave up 4 bases and J gave up 2 bases; unmatched junction bases: 3. The CDR3 spans 14 residues. CDR3 in amino acids: CASSYGTGQETQYF. The CDR3 bases are TGTGCCAGCAGCTACGGGACAGGACAAGAGACCCAGTACTTC.

The CDR3 loop is CASSLVQQETQYF. CDR3 DNA: TGTGCCAGCAGCTTAGTACAGCAAGAGACCCAGTACTTC. The chain joins TRBV7-9 to TRBJ2-5; no firm D call. From germline, CDR1 is SEHNR and CDR2 FQNEAQ (reference sequence). This CDR3 region has 13 residues. V lost 1 base, J lost 2 bases, and 5 bases lay in between.

V and J are TRBV30 and TRBJ1-4; 8 nucleotides agree with TRBD1. Germline trimming cut 3 bases from V and 10 bases from J; bases unmatched to any gene: 4. The germline gives CDR1 GTSNPN, CDR2 SVGIG (reference sequence). The CDR3 is made up of 12 amino acids. Written as DNA, the CDR3 is TGTGCCTGGAGCGCCAGGGGGCTAAAACTGTTTTTT. Its translation is CAWSARGLKLFF.